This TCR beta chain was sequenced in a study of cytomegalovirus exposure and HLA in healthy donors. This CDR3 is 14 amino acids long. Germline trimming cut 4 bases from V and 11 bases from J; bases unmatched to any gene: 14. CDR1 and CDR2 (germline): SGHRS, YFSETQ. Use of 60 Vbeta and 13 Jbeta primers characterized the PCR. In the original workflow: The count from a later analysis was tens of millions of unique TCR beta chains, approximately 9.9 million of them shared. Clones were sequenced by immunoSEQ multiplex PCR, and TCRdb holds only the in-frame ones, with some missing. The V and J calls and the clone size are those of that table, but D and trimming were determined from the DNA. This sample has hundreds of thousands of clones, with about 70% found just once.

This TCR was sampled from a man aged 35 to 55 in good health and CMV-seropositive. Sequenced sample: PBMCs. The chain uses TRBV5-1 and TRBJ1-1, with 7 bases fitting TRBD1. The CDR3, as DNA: TGCGCCAGCAGCCACGGGACAGATAGGTTAGGGGCTTTCTTT. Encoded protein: CASSHGTDRLGAFF. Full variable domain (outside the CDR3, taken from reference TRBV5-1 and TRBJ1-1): KAGVTQTPRYLIKTRGQQVTLSCSPISGHRSVSWYQQTPGQGLQFLFEYFSETQRNKGNFPGRFSGRQFSNSRSEMNVSTLELGDSALYLCASSHGTDRLGAFFGQGTRLTVV.